A single T cell receptor beta chain is shown here with its context. PCR was performed using 60 Vbeta and 13 Jbeta primers. Sequencing used immunoSEQ multiplex PCR; TCRdb keeps in-frame clones, though not all of them. Here the sample spans 95,000 to 150,000 clones, 55% to 75% being singletons. This specimen comes from a study of cytomegalovirus exposure and HLA in healthy donors. Germline V lookup: CDR1 MNHEY, CDR2 SVGAGI. V was clipped by 2 bases and J by 1 base, with 11 bases between them. This CDR3 has 15 amino acids. The sequence was obtained from a man younger than 40 in good health and CMV-seronegative. What was sequenced was PBMCs. V usage is TRBV6-5 and J usage is TRBJ1-2, with D hard to call. The CDR3 sequence is CASSYRRSGNYGYTF. The DNA of the CDR3 is TGTGCCAGCAGTTACCGTAGGTCGGGTAACTATGGCTACACCTTC.